One sample yielded the 20 T cell receptor beta chains listed below, sequenced in a study of blood T cells in healthy people across ages. A second PCR of 7 to 11 cycles used a sample-barcoded 5' primer and a J-beta primer mix. Using its own MiXCR run on the 5' RACE reads, TCRdb lists one record per CDR3 protein. Of 700,000 or so distinct CDR3 sequences detected, 40% to 50% appear once; the ten largest clones hold 30%. Specimen: blood. The receptors shown here come from a man older than 75 in good health.

This clonotype was seen more than once but under ten times. The chain joins TRBV20-1 to TRBJ2-7; perhaps TRBD2 as D (6 bases). Per the germline V gene, CDR1 is DFQATT and CDR2 is SNEGSKA (reference sequence). The CDR3 sequence is 14 residues long. Trimming cost V 1 base and J 5 bases, with 15 bases left between them. The CDR3 reads CSARVWGVGDEQYF. DNA for the CDR3: TGCAGTGCTAGAGTTTGGGGGGTCGGGGACGAGCAGTACTTC.

The table lists this clonotype with a few counts. The chain has TRBV12-3 or TRBV12-4 and TRBJ2-1; D not certain. The CDR3 contains 17 residues. Trimming removed 3 bases from V and 0 bases from J, with 15 bases in between. CDR3 sequence reads: CASSLYRTSSSYNEQFF. CDR3 DNA: TGTGCCAGCAGTTTGTATCGGACCTCCAGCTCCTACAATGAGCAGTTCTTC.

This clonotype was observed a handful of times. This chain joins TRBV4-1 and TRBJ2-3; possibly TRBD2 for D (6 bases). The CDR3 runs 18 residues. V gave up 3 bases and J gave up 0 bases, with 19 bases separating them. The V gene's germline CDR1 is MGHRA and CDR2 YSYEKL. This CDR3 reads CASSHRPLAQSSTDTQYF. The CDR3 bases are TGCGCCAGCAGCCACCGGCCACTAGCACAATCTAGCACAGATACGCAGTATTTT.

V and J are TRBV27 and TRBJ1-1; TRBD1 agrees at 7 bases. Germline V gives CDR1 MNHEY, CDR2 SMNVEV (reference sequence). This CDR3 region has 14 residues. Trimming took 2 bases from V and 2 from J; bases not matched to a gene: 2. The CDR3 spells CASSLNRGNTEAFF. In DNA form, the CDR3 reads TGTGCCAGCAGTTTAAACAGGGGTAACACTGAAGCTTTCTTT.

As concerns this clonotype: A much bigger clone sits one base away, suggesting this may be a read error. This chain uses TRBV28 with TRBJ2-7, with 7 positions matching TRBD2. Germline CDR1 reads MDHEN; CDR2 reads SYDVKM. With 2 bases clipped from V and 3 bases from J, the junction kept 10 bases outside the gene matches. The CDR3 has 16 residues. CDR3 amino acids: CASSLELARNYYEQYF. The CDR3 bases are TGTGCCAGCAGTTTAGAACTAGCGAGGAATTACTACGAGCAGTACTTC.

On this clonotype: A much larger clonotype is one base distant, so this may be a read error. The chain employs TRBV4-3 and TRBJ2-3, with 9 nucleotides matching TRBD2. The CDR3 has 17 amino acids. V trimming: 0 bases; J trimming: 7 bases; junction bases outside the gene matches: 11. The germline CDR1 and CDR2 sequences are LGHNA and YSLEER. The CDR3 sequence: CASSQDWASGAINTQYF. The CDR3 coding sequence is TGCGCCAGCAGCCAAGATTGGGCTAGCGGGGCCATAAATACGCAGTATTTT.

There are a few counts of this clonotype. The chain couples TRBV7-2 to TRBJ2-5; 8 bases are shared with TRBD2. In germline, CDR1 is SGHTA, CDR2 FQGNSA. The CDR3 length is 14 residues. After removal of 3 bases from V and 4 bases from J, the junction contained 4 bases not matched to a gene. The CDR3 sequence is CASSFSGSTETQYF. The CDR3 DNA reads as TGTGCCAGCAGCTTCAGCGGGAGTACAGAGACCCAGTACTTC.

The chain employs TRBV20-1 and TRBJ2-7; no firm D call. V shed 5 bases and J shed 0 bases, with 11 bases lying between them. Germline V gene data show CDR1 as DFQATT and CDR2 as SNEGSKA (reference sequence). The CDR3 is 13 residues long. CDR3 sequence reads: CSARTDSSYEQYF. The CDR3 DNA reads TGCAGTGCTCGGACGGATAGCTCCTACGAGCAGTACTTC.

The CDR3 DNA reads TGTGCCAGCAGCGCCCAAGGGGGACAGAGCAGTGAGCAGTTCTTC. Residues: CASSAQGGQSSEQFF. This chain links TRBV9 with TRBJ2-1; 7 bases fit TRBD1. Germline loops: CDR1 SGDLS, CDR2 YYNGEE. V dropped 3 bases and J dropped 9; count of bases not matched to a gene: 12. This CDR3 has 15 amino acids. Full variable domain (outside the CDR3, taken from reference TRBV9 and TRBJ2-1): DSGVTQTPKHLITATGQRVTLRCSPRSGDLSVYWYQQSLDQGLQFLIQYYNGEERAKGNILERFSAQQFPDLHSELNLSSLELGDSALYFCASSAQGGQSSEQFFGPGTRLTVL.

This clonotype was counted once. The rearrangement joins TRBV30 to TRBJ2-1; TRBD1 aligns across 8 bases. The CDR3 covers 16 residues. Germline V gene data show CDR1 as GTSNPN and CDR2 as SVGIG (reference sequence). Germline trimming cut 1 base from V and 11 bases from J; bases unmatched to any gene: 16. Written as DNA, the CDR3 is TGTGCCTGGAGTGCCGCGACAGGGGTCGTAGGAGGTAAGCAGTTCTTC. Translation: CAWSAATGVVGGKQFF. The entire variable domain, with the rest obtained from reference TRBV30 and TRBJ2-1, is as follows: SQTIHQWPATLVQPVGSPLSLECTVEGTSNPNLYWYRQAAGRGLQLLFYSVGIGQISSEVPQNLSASRPQDRQFILSSKKLLLSDSGFYLCAWSAATGVVGGKQFFGPGTRLTVL.

The chain recombines TRBV5-5 with TRBJ1-1; 7 bases align to TRBD1. This CDR3 comprises 16 residues. The junction had 13 bases not matched to a gene; V was cut back by 4 bases and J by 4 bases. From germline, CDR1 is SGHKS and CDR2 YYEKEE (reference sequence). The CDR3 loop is CASSPRDRVSSTEAFF. Here the CDR3 DNA reads TGTGCCAGCAGCCCCAGAGACAGGGTCTCATCCACTGAAGCTTTCTTT.

The rearrangement links TRBV20-1 to TRBJ2-3; D might be TRBD1 (5 bases). This CDR3 comprises 15 residues. The germline V gene encodes CDR1 DFQATT and CDR2 SNEGSKA (reference sequence). With 0 bases removed from V and 2 bases from J, the gap between germline ends came to 12 bases. The CDR3 protein is CSARDFRVTTDTQYF. The CDR3 coding sequence is TGCAGTGCTAGAGATTTCAGGGTGACCACAGATACGCAGTATTTT.

The rearrangement links TRBV4-3 to TRBJ2-7; 8 bases match TRBD1. The CDR3 spans 15 residues. J gave up 6 bases and V 3 bases, and 10 bases lay outside the gene matches. The germline V gene encodes CDR1 LGHNA and CDR2 YSLEER. The CDR3 DNA reads TGCGCCAGCAGCCAGCAACAGGGGGTAATGGGCGAGCAGTACTTC. This sequence encodes CASSQQQGVMGEQYF.

This chain connects TRBV12-3 or TRBV12-4 to TRBJ2-3; 8 bases align to TRBD2. The CDR3 is 15 residues long. After removal of 3 bases from V and 10 bases from J, the junction contained 12 bases not matched to a gene. As DNA, the CDR3 is TGTGCCAGCAGTTTGTCGGGAGGGGTGACAGGTGCGCAGTATTTT. This translates into CASSLSGGVTGAQYF.

With respect to this clonotype: One end of the junction does not line up with germline, which may come from a read error. V is TRBV5-1 and J is TRBJ1-1, with TRBD1 matching over 10 bases. Germline CDR1 reads SGHRS; CDR2 reads YFSETQ. CDR3 length: 16 amino acids. The CDR3 region has the DNA TGCGCCAGCAGCCCGGACAGGGGGAAGGTGAACATTGAAGCTTTCTTT. The encoded protein is CASSPDRGKVNIEAFF. The full variable domain, its missing parts supplied by reference TRBV5-1 and TRBJ1-1, is KAGVTQTPRYLIKTRGQQVTLSCSPISGHRSVSWYQQTPGQGLQFLFEYFSETQRNKGNFPGRFSGRQFSNSRSEMNVSTLELGDSALYLCASSPDRGKVNIEAFFGQGTRLTVV.

This clonotype was seen a few times. The rearrangement uses TRBV29-1 and TRBJ1-4; D perhaps matches TRBD1 (6 bases). This CDR3 is built from 19 residues. V was pared by 0 bases and J by 0 bases, with 20 bases between. In germline, CDR1 is SQVTM, CDR2 ANQGSEA. The CDR3 coding sequence is TGCAGCGTTGAAGATGAGAGGTTCGGGGACATAGCAACTAATGAAAAACTGTTTTTT. Protein: CSVEDERFGDIATNEKLFF.

This sequence joins TRBV7-8 and TRBJ2-3; D uncertain. The length of the CDR3 is 13 residues. The V gene's germline CDR1 is SGHVS and CDR2 FQNEAQ. V shed 4 bases and J shed 2 bases, with 7 bases lying between them. The CDR3 region has the DNA TGTGCCAGCAGCTCCTACGCCACAGATACGCAGTATTTT. This gives the protein CASSSYATDTQYF.

V gene TRBV20-1 combines with J gene TRBJ1-1, with D possibly being TRBD1 (5 bases). CDR3 length equals 15 residues. V was cut by 0 bases and J by 1 base, with 12 bases left in between. The V gene's germline CDR1 is DFQATT and CDR2 SNEGSKA (reference sequence). The CDR3 coding sequence is TGCAGTGCTAGAGATGCAGAGGGGAGGAACACTGAAGCTTTCTTT. Protein sequence: CSARDAEGRNTEAFF.

This chain links TRBV20-1 with TRBJ2-1; TRBD2 aligns across 9 bases. CDR3 size: 15 residues. In germline, CDR1 is DFQATT, CDR2 SNEGSKA (reference sequence). Unmatched junction bases numbered 12, after V lost 5 bases and J lost 7 bases. In DNA, the CDR3 is TGCAGTGCTCATGATGGCGGGAGGGCCAGGAATGAGCAGTTCTTC. Protein: CSAHDGGRARNEQFF.

The chain recombines TRBV12-3 or TRBV12-4 with TRBJ2-5; D is possibly TRBD2 (6 bases). V shed 4 bases and J shed 9 bases, with 21 bases lying between them. This CDR3 is built from 15 residues. In nucleotides, the CDR3 is TGTGCCAGCAGTTCAACGGGGGAGGCCCGGATCGCCCAGTACTTC. This encodes CASSSTGEARIAQYF.